What follows are 21 T cell receptor beta chains derived from one specimen sequenced in a study of cytomegalovirus exposure and HLA in healthy donors (dated 2017 in TCRdb). The library was made by the immunoSEQ multiplex PCR assay. The multiplex PCR relied on a mix of 60 forward primers for TCR Vbeta segments and 13 reverse primers for TCR Jbeta segments. TCRdb holds this immuneACCESS table with in-frame rearrangements only. Some clones are missing; in checked studies, unresolved V genes explain under half, and the rest has no known cause. The sample table contains over 150,000 clones; only one count was recorded for 77% of them. The ten largest clones capture about 4% of the sample. Specimen: PBMCs. The receptors originated from a man aged 25-45 years in good health and CMV-seropositive.

This sequence joins TRBV2 and TRBJ2-5; D not resolved. Germline CDR1 is SNHLY and CDR2 is FYNNEI. The V and J ends lost 0 bases and 4 bases respectively, with 12 bases between them. CDR3 length: 15 residues. CDR3 in amino acids: CASSEALWARETQYF. In nucleotides, the CDR3 is TGTGCCAGCAGTGAAGCGCTTTGGGCGCGAGAGACCCAGTACTTC.

The chain combines TRBV9 with TRBJ2-1; 10 bases are a match to TRBD2. V trimming: 2 bases; J trimming: 8 bases; junction bases outside the gene matches: 7. The CDR3 runs to 15 residues. Looked up from germline, CDR1 is SGDLS and CDR2 is YYNGEE. CDR3 amino acids: CASSVKRGGRDEQFF. CDR3 nucleotides: TGTGCCAGCAGCGTGAAGCGGGGGGGCCGGGATGAGCAGTTCTTC.

As concerns this clone: At the DNA level, this CDR3 is encoded by other sequences in the same sample as well. The chain recombines TRBV29-1 with TRBJ2-2, with D uncertain. In germline, CDR1 is SQVTM, CDR2 ANQGSEA. CDR3 length equals 11 residues. V lost 4 bases and J 3 bases, leaving 3 bases between the germline ends. CDR3 loop: CSVADTGELFF. The CDR3, as DNA: TGCAGCGTTGCAGACACCGGGGAGCTGTTTTTT.

This clone was observed a handful of times. The gene calls are TRBV10-1 and TRBJ2-3, with TRBD1 identical over 9 bases. The germline gives CDR1 WNHNN, CDR2 SYGVQD (reference sequence). This CDR3 has 15 residues. V was pared by 2 bases and J by 4 bases, with 4 bases of the junction left unmatched. CDR3 coding DNA: TGCGCCAGCAGTGAGGGAGGACAGGGGTCAGATACGCAGTATTTT. It translates to CASSEGGQGSDTQYF.

The V gene is TRBV2, the J gene TRBJ1-4, with D hard to call. The germline CDR1 and CDR2 sequences are SNHLY and FYNNEI. This CDR3 region has 15 residues. Trimming cost V 3 bases and J 2 bases, with 10 bases left between them. Here the CDR3 DNA reads TGTGCCAGCAGTGACCGGGGTCCGACTAATGAAAAACTGTTTTTT. Residues: CASSDRGPTNEKLFF.

A note on this clone: The same CDR3 can be traced to other DNA sequences in this sample. V usage is TRBV28 and J usage is TRBJ2-5, with 7 nucleotides matching TRBD2. Germline loops: CDR1 MDHEN, CDR2 SYDVKM. This CDR3 has 15 amino acids. V lost 3 bases and J lost 4; bases outside the gene matches: 8. CDR3 coding DNA: TGTGCCAGCAGTTTGACTAGTGGGGGGGTAGAGACCCAGTACTTC. It translates to CASSLTSGGVETQYF. The full variable domain, with the rest looked up from reference TRBV28 and TRBJ2-5, is DVKVTQSSRYLVKRTGEKVFLECVQDMDHENMFWYRQDPGLGLRLIYFSYDVKMKEKGDIPEGYSVSREKKERFSLILESASTNQTSMYLCASSLTSGGVETQYFGPGTRLLVL.

The chain uses TRBV4-3 and TRBJ2-7, with TRBD1 matching over 9 bases. Germline V gene data show CDR1 as LGHNA and CDR2 as YSLEER. The junction had 13 bases not matched to a gene; V was cut back by 0 bases and J by 7 bases. This CDR3 has 17 amino acids. Here the CDR3 reads CASSQDPGWDRAPEQYF. In DNA form, the CDR3 reads TGCGCCAGCAGCCAAGATCCAGGATGGGACAGGGCGCCGGAGCAGTACTTC.

Here the CDR3 reads CASSLALAGGQRTDTQYF. The CDR3 nucleotides are TGCGCCAGCAGCTTGGCTCTAGCGGGGGGGCAGCGCACAGATACGCAGTATTTT. This chain connects TRBV5-1 to TRBJ2-3, with TRBD2 identical over 12 bases. V gave up 0 bases and J gave up 1 base; unmatched junction bases: 6. Germline CDR1 is SGHRS and CDR2 is YFSETQ. The CDR3 has 18 residues.

The chain links TRBV2 to TRBJ1-5; tentatively, D is TRBD1 (6 bases). V lost 6 bases, J lost 0 bases, and 15 bases lay in between. Per germline, CDR1 SNHLY and CDR2 FYNNEI. The CDR3 extends over 16 amino acids. CDR3 sequence reads: CASSAYGQSSNQPQHF. The CDR3 DNA sequence: TGTGCCAGCAGCGCCTACGGACAGTCTAGCAATCAGCCCCAGCATTTT.

V gene TRBV4-2 combines with J gene TRBJ1-2, with 10 positions matching TRBD1. Germline assignment: CDR1 LGHNA and CDR2 YNFKEQ. The CDR3 is made up of 15 amino acids. V lost 0 bases, J lost 5 bases, and 3 bases stayed unmatched. DNA for the CDR3: TGTGCCAGCAGCCAAGATACGGGACAGGGGTATGGCTACACCTTC. This translates into CASSQDTGQGYGYTF.

This sequence joins TRBV25-1 and TRBJ2-7, with D tentatively TRBD1 (6 bases). The CDR3 runs 14 residues. V shed 4 bases and J shed 3 bases, with 13 bases lying between them. The germline CDR1 and CDR2 sequences are MGHDK and SYGVNS. This CDR3 reads CASSASRGNYEQYF. CDR3 DNA: TGTGCCAGCAGTGCCTCCAGGGGTAACTACGAGCAGTACTTC.

V is TRBV7-2 and J is TRBJ1-2; 9 nucleotides align to TRBD1. The CDR3 length is 15 residues. V shed 5 bases and J 6 bases; nucleotides not matched to a gene: 10. Germline loops: CDR1 SGHTA, CDR2 FQGNSA. The CDR3 reads CASSATDRGMNGYTF. CDR3 nucleotides: TGTGCCAGCAGCGCAACGGACAGGGGAATGAATGGCTACACCTTC.

The chain has TRBV29-1 and TRBJ2-7; D may be TRBD2 (6 bases). V was trimmed by 5 bases and J by 0 bases, leaving 14 bases between them. Germline-derived CDR1 and CDR2 are SQVTM and ANQGSEA. There are 14 residues in the CDR3. CDR3 sequence: CSVYGARGSYEQYF. CDR3 bases: TGCAGCGTTTATGGGGCGCGGGGCTCCTACGAGCAGTACTTC.

This clone was counted a single time. The chain carries TRBV2 and TRBJ2-5; no clear D gene. Deletions cut 3 bases from V and 0 bases from J, with 11 bases between. The CDR3 has 15 amino acids. CDR1 and CDR2 from the germline V gene are SNHLY and FYNNEI. CDR3 bases: TGTGCCAGCAGTGACTACGGAGCCCACCAAGAGACCCAGTACTTC. Translated, it gives CASSDYGAHQETQYF.

CDR3 loop: CASSLDSSGTQYF. The CDR3 DNA is TGCGCCAGCAGCTTGGATAGCTCGGGAACCCAGTACTTC. The rearrangement links TRBV5-1 to TRBJ2-5, with a possible D match to TRBD2 (5 bases). The germline V gene encodes CDR1 SGHRS and CDR2 YFSETQ. The V end was cut by 0 bases, the J end by 8 bases, with 11 bases between. CDR3 length: 13 residues.

This chain joins TRBV7-8 and TRBJ2-2; D is unclear. Germline CDR1 reads SGHVS; CDR2 reads FQNEAQ. Trimming took off 1 base at V and 5 bases at J, with 8 bases between the two ends. This CDR3 region has 14 residues. CDR3 in amino acids: CASSLVTETGELFF. The CDR3 DNA follows: TGTGCCAGCAGCTTAGTAACAGAGACCGGGGAGCTGTTTTTT.

The chain carries TRBV29-1 and TRBJ1-1, with a possible D match to TRBD1 (5 bases). The V gene lost 7 bases and the J gene lost 5 bases, with 17 bases spanning the gap. CDR1 and CDR2 (germline): SQVTM, ANQGSEA. The CDR3 is 13 amino acids. The CDR3 loop reads CSGEVGGWTEAFF. CDR3 coding DNA: TGCAGCGGTGAGGTGGGGGGTTGGACTGAAGCTTTCTTT.

The chain employs TRBV4-1 and TRBJ2-3; TRBD1 matches 8 bases. Per germline, CDR1 MGHRA and CDR2 YSYEKL. Trimming at V came to 6 bases and at J to 3 bases, leaving 5 bases not matched to a gene. The CDR3 is 14 amino acids. The CDR3 region has the DNA TGCGCCAGCAGGCCTACAGGGGGTACAGATACGCAGTATTTT. It codes for CASRPTGGTDTQYF.

The chain links TRBV7-9 to TRBJ2-1; 15 bases fit TRBD2. Losses at the gene ends were 5 bases for V and 8 bases for J; bases not matched to a gene: 7. Germline values: CDR1 SEHNR, CDR2 FQNEAQ (reference sequence). The CDR3 totals 16 residues. CDR3 nucleotide sequence: TGTGCCAGCAGCCTGGGACTAGCGGGGGGCCAGGATGAGCAGTTCTTC. Protein product: CASSLGLAGGQDEQFF.

This chain joins TRBV9 and TRBJ2-4, with 12 bases that match TRBD1. V gave up 3 bases and J gave up 10 bases; unmatched junction bases: 8. The germline gives CDR1 SGDLS, CDR2 YYNGEE. The CDR3 contains 15 residues. Here the CDR3 DNA reads TGTGCCAGCAGCGACGGGACAGGGGGCGCCCAAATTCAGTACTTC. Its translation: CASSDGTGGAQIQYF.

The chain joins TRBV5-6 to TRBJ2-7; 8 positions match TRBD1. Looked up from germline, CDR1 is SGHDT and CDR2 is YYEEEE. The V and J ends lost 4 bases and 3 bases, in that order; junction bases with no gene match: 9. CDR3 length: 15 residues. CDR3 nucleotides: TGTGCCAGCAGCCGTGACGGACAGGGCTTCTACGAGCAGTACTTC. Protein: CASSRDGQGFYEQYF.